This T cell receptor (beta chain) was identified during a study of tumor-infiltrating lymphocytes in primary liver carcinoma. Study-level information: Roughly 3.5 to 7.13 million productive TCRbeta reads were obtained per sample, with similar numbers across tissue types.

Total RNA amounting to around 450 ng was the source from which TCR beta cDNA was made with a constant-region primer. Investigators got TCR beta libraries out of three nested multiplex PCR rounds, done with slightly modified ARM-PCR. Rounds one and two of PCR, each of roughly 10 cycles, were primed with TRBV1-TRBV30 forward primers and a C-beta reverse primer. TCRdb reanalysed the multiplex PCR reads using MiXCR and keeps one entry per CDR3 protein. The sample lists nearly 50,000 distinct CDR3 sequences, 70% to 85% seen once, with about 30% in the top ten. Trimming cost V 9 bases and J 8 bases, with 23 bases left between them. This CDR3 region has 15 residues. Germline assignment: CDR1 MNHEY and CDR2 SVGAGI. The tissue used was unsorted bulk material of roughly 17-34 mg. RNA and DNA were co-extracted from it with the AllPrep DNA/RNA mini kit.

This rearrangement joins TRBV6-5 to TRBJ2-1; D gene ambiguous. The sample comprised liver tumor tissue from sampling region 3. The sample's subset: tumor region T3, left-lateral pole. The source of this sequence is a man aged 35 to 55 with primary liver carcinoma and hepatitis B virus infection. The CDR3 is CASRTDGPQTDEQFF. For the CDR3, the DNA is TGTGCCAGTAGGACGGACGGGCCACAGACGGATGAGCAGTTCTTC.